This T cell receptor beta chain appears in the sequencing data of a study of cytomegalovirus exposure and HLA in healthy donors (dated by TCRdb to about 2017). Background on the whole study: An earlier analysis of roughly 570 of the donors reported about 280 Gb of sequence data and around 100 million unique TCR beta sequences obtained from some 170 million T cells. An early release covering about 600 HLA-typed donors comprised approximately 300 gigabases of sequencing data and tens of millions of unique TCR sequences. Among the roughly 430 genotyped donors, around 81% belonged to the genetic ancestry cluster associated with self-reported Caucasian donors. The study was designed to test whether signatures of past pathogen exposure could be identified by cataloging public T cell receptors. The study profiled the T cell repertoires of hundreds of subjects by immunosequencing and related them to cytomegalovirus serostatus. In addition to the first cohort of 650 to 750 subjects, a separate validation cohort of 120 different subjects was used. High-throughput TCR immunosequencing, statistical association of individual TCRs with disease status, and machine learning were combined to predict cytomegalovirus infection status. To study patterns of TCR occurrence, a later analysis re-analyzed previously published TCR beta repertoires from more than 550 donors and added high-resolution HLA genotyping. In the later analysis, no new phenotypic data were used to find candidate immune exposures; instead, reliance was placed on TCR beta sequences and their occurrence across donors. In an earlier analysis of 587 of the donors, high-throughput TCR beta sequencing was used to judge whether each TCR beta V gene segment behaved as functional or pseudogenic. Donor age, sex, ethnicity and CMV serostatus were collected together with the repertoire data. A later genetic analysis used genome-wide SNP genotypes for about 60% of the roughly 700 donors, treating that subset as a discovery cohort. Every discovery cohort repertoire had been produced on one sequencing platform. Class I and class II HLA loci were covered by the typing at four-digit resolution. Typing coverage varied by locus: about 629-640 donors for A, B, C, DRB1 and DQB1; roughly 500 for DQA1; more than 600 for DPA1; roughly 450 for DPB1. Five DR-DQ haplotypes were handled as single units for association and clustering because linkage in the cohort was strong. On average, roughly 200,000 unique TCR beta nucleotide sequences were sequenced per donor among fewer than 500 genotyped donors of the cohort, with about 17% of those sequences being non-productive. The investigation overall reported the following: Most CMV-associated TCR beta chains appeared to be HLA-restricted in a later analysis, and the HLA associations seemed to be driven largely by CMV exposure. In this cohort, only TCR beta chains were sequenced, and detectable features were limited by the absence of alpha or paired-chain data. Three of the identified cytomegalovirus-associated TCR beta chains were confirmed in vitro to be specific for cytomegalovirus antigens. CMV serostatus was the only immune exposure information available for the cohort. A cluster of highly shared sequence variants was judged likely to be a technical artifact of the sequencing pipeline. Assigning TCR associations to individual alleles was difficult when HLA alleles, especially DR and DQ, strongly co-occurred. A further reported finding was that TCR beta sequences accurately predicted the HLA-A and HLA-B alleles for most subjects in the first cohort. A total of around 150 TCR beta chains were listed by the study as associated with cytomegalovirus. Compared with equally common non-associated chains, HLA-associated TCR beta chains in a later analysis were more clonally expanded and had lower generation probabilities. A later genetic analysis reported fewer N-insertions in productive TCRs among donors in an Asian-associated ancestry cluster than the roughly 700-donor mean. The authors suggested that the approach could potentially be extended to other disease states and immunological phenotypes. In a later analysis, 15,000 to 20,000 TCR beta sequences were associated with specific HLA alleles at a false discovery rate of 0.05. Most TCR sequences were seen in very few donors, while some public TCRs were found in many individuals. According to a later analysis, TCR association rates differed among HLA loci, with DRB1 alleles showing the most associated TCRs and HLA-C alleles showing the fewest. The 87-base-pair reads could not distinguish some IMGT-functional V segments, including TRBV6-2 and TRBV6-3, so those segments were excluded. According to a later analysis, parvovirus B19, influenza, CMV and Epstein-Barr virus appeared linked to several top co-occurrence clusters. The presence/absence analyses assumed that sequencing depth was roughly uniform across donors, and that assumption may not be true. Because HLA typing was missing for some donors at each locus, association tests included only the typed subset. A later genetic analysis associated a missense DCLRE1C variant with V-gene and J-gene trimming of TCR beta chains, and an independent cohort replicated the association. The earlier analysis of 450 to 700 of the donors excluded roughly 17 rarely observed V segments, including chromosome 9 orphons, because counts were too low. Linkage disequilibrium might explain the correlated functional status among segregating V segments, but an unknown experimental factor could not be ruled out. In an earlier analysis of some 540 of the donors, most TCR beta V segments appeared in productive rearrangements about 87% or about 30% of the time, broadly matching IMGT annotations. The classifier was reported to diagnose cytomegalovirus status with high specificity and sensitivity in both the original cohort and the validation cohort.

Trimming accounts for 4 bases at V and 1 base at J, while the number of junction bases matched to no gene is 11. CDR3 length: 17 amino acids, cysteine to phenylalanine. Only the CDR3 part of the read is kept: 51 bases, read in frame from the first base. Taken from the germline V gene (reference sequence), the CDR1 and CDR2 loops are SGHNT and YYREEE. The method was the immunoSEQ multiplex PCR assay. The multiplex PCR relied on a mix of 60 forward primers for TCR Vbeta segments and 13 reverse primers for TCR Jbeta segments. The CDR3 region of rearranged TCR beta genes was amplified from genomic DNA with a multiplex PCR assay. The amplified TCR beta libraries were sequenced on the Illumina HiSeq System as 87-base-pair reads. For the original study's pipeline: A later analysis counted about 80 million unique TCR beta chains across the 666 repertoires, and roughly 10 million of these chains were shared by at least two donors. A nearest-neighbor algorithm error-corrected the raw reads and collapsed the reads into unique sequences, merging closely related sequences to remove PCR and sequencing errors. CDR3 sequences were aligned to IMGT reference sequences to assign V, D and J gene segments. For a sequence to be retained, a match of at least six nucleotides was required to both a V gene segment and a J gene segment. Rearrangements were called productive when the CDR3 lacked stop codons and stayed in frame with V and J; all others were non-productive. CDR3 was defined according to IMGT convention as the region running from the second conserved V-encoded cysteine to the conserved J-encoded phenylalanine. In an earlier analysis of around 640 of the donors, sequences lacking an unambiguous match to a single V gene segment were excluded. In an earlier analysis of several hundred of the donors, V segments were called functional above 56.7% productive rearrangements and were called segregating when the between-donor standard deviation exceeded 5%. To diagnose cytomegalovirus status from the catalog of TCR beta chain sequences, a statistical classification framework was built. V and J gene assignment, in a later analysis, came from comparing TCR nucleotide sequences with IMGT/GENE-DB human TR gene sequences. A later analysis assigned CDR3 sequences and most-parsimonious VDJ recombination scenarios with the TCRdist pipeline. In a later analysis, each TCR beta chain was defined by its CDR3 amino acid sequence together with its V-gene family, and reads lacking a unique V-gene family were excluded. A later analysis removed 500 to 650 highly shared, low-generation-probability nucleotide sequences to deal with suspected cross-contamination and a sequencing artifact. In a later analysis, a clonal expansion index was calculated for each public chain from normalized within-repertoire ranks of inferred template counts. A later analysis computed generation probabilities with a VDJ recombination model fitted to out-of-frame rearrangements, and checked the results against IGoR. In a later analysis, TCR-TCR, TCR-HLA and TCR-CMV co-occurrence was scored with hypergeometric tests, and a repertoire-size bias correction was applied to TCR pairs. In a later analysis, false discovery rates were estimated by permuting HLA or CMV assignments 20 times. In a later analysis, co-occurring TCRs were grouped using DBSCAN, and TCRdist sequence similarity was added for clustering within HLA-allele-positive subsets. Repertoires with fewer than 30,000 or more than 120,000 public chains, plus five repertoires with anomalous nucleotide sharing, were excluded from co-occurrence clustering. TCRdb took over this immuneACCESS table, retaining in-frame rearrangements with V and J assigned. Such tables are incomplete; in checked studies, under half of the missing clones stem from an unresolved V gene, and the remainder is unexplained. The V and J calls and clone size are taken from that table; D and trimming were inferred from the DNA. This sample has roughly 200,000 clones in its table, and approximately 70% of those were observed once. In total, the top ten clones hold 2.6% of the sample.

For this clone: The target of this receptor is not known. Base-call qualities are not available, and no considerably larger clone is one nucleotide away.

The cohort consisted of 666 healthy bone marrow donors. Cohort members were all nominally healthy when sampled, although unrecorded immune exposures were likely present. The donor was CMV seropositive and belonged to the group of 250 to 300 seropositive cohort members. Each donor provided a peripheral blood sample, and peripheral blood mononuclear cells were used for TCR beta sequencing. Genomic DNA extraction from the blood cell samples was performed with the Qiagen DNeasy Blood Extraction Kit. The sample was PBMCs. The clonotype was recovered from a man aged 40-49 years in good health and CMV-seropositive. This receptor chain uses TRBV5-4 and TRBJ1-1, with TRBD1 matching 9 junction bases. For the CDR3, the sequence is CASSRRSGTGKNTEAFF. In nucleotides, the sequence is TGTGCCAGCAGCCGACGCTCCGGGACAGGGAAGAACACTGAAGCTTTCTTT.